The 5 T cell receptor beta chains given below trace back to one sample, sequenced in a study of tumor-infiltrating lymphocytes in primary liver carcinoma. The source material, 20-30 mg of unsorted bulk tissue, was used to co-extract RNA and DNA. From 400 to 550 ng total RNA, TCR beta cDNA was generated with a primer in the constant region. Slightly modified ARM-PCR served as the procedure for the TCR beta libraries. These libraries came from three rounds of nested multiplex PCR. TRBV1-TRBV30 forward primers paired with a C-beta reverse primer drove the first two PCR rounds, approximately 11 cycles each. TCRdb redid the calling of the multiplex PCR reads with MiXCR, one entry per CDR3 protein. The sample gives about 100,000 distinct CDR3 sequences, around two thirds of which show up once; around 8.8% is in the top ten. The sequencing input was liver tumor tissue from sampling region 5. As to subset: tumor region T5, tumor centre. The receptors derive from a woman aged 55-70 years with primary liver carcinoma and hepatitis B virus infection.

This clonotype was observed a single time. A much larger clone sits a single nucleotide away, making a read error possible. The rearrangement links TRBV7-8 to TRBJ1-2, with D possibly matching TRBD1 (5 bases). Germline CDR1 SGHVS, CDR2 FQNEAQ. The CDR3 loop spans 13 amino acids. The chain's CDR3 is CACSFGTDYGYTF. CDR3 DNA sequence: TGTGCCTGCAGCTTCGGGACGGACTATGGCTACACCTTC.

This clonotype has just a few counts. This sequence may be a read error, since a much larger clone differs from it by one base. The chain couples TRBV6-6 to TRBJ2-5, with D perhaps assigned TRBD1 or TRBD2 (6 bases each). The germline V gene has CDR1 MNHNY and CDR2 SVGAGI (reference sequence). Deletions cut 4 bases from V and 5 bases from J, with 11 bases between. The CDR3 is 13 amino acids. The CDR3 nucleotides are TGTGCCAGCAGTTCAAGGGGGGAGGAGACCCAGTACTTC. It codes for CASSSRGEETQYF.

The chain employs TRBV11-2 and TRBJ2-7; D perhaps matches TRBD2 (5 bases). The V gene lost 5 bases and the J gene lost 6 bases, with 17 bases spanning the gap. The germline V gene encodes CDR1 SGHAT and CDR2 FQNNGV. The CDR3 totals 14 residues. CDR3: CASSPGREWGEQYF. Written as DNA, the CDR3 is TGTGCCAGCAGCCCCGGACGGGAATGGGGCGAGCAGTACTTC.

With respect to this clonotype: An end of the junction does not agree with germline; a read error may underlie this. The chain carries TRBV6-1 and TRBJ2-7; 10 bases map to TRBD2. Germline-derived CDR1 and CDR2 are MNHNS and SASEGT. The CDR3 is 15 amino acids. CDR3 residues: CASSEASGSSYKQYF. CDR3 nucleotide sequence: TGTGCCAGCAGTGAGGCTAGCGGGAGCTCCTACAAGCAGTACTTC.

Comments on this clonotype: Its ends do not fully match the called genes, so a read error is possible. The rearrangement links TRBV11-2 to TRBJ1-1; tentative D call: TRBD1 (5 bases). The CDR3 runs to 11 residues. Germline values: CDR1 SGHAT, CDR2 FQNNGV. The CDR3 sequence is CANSFGGKDYF. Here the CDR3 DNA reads TGTGCCAACAGCTTTGGGGGGAAGGACTATTTT.